Presented here are 20 T cell receptor beta chains from one specimen sequenced in a study of T-cell reconstitution after alpha-beta-depleted transplantation in children. Unique molecular identifiers tagged the TCRbeta library. Each CDR3 protein gets one entry after TCRdb re-called the PCR reads with MiXCR. The sample lists a few hundred thousand distinct CDR3 sequences, more than 20% occurring once. The sample was PBMCs, mostly from graft donor cells, taken 180 days after TCRalphabeta/CD19-depleted stem cell transplant. These receptors were taken from a male patient between 10 and 17 years old who had a stem cell transplant for acute lymphoblastic leukemia, so the T cells may come from the graft donor.

This chain connects TRBV5-8 to TRBJ2-7; TRBD2 aligns across 7 bases. The ends lost 4 bases at V and 2 bases at J; junction bases unmatched: 9. CDR3 length: 15 amino acids. Germline V lookup: CDR1 SGHTS, CDR2 YDEGEE. For the CDR3, the DNA is TGTGCCAGCAGCATGGGAATAGCGGGCCCCTACGAGCAGTACTTC. The encoded protein is CASSMGIAGPYEQYF.

This clonotype was detected only a few times. This chain joins TRBV4-2 and TRBJ2-7; the match to TRBD2 covers 7 bases. V dropped 1 base and J dropped 0; count of bases not matched to a gene: 9. The CDR3 extends over 17 amino acids. CDR1 is LGHNA and CDR2 is YNFKEQ in the germline V gene. The CDR3 loop reads CASSQGSGTTLSYEQYF. The CDR3 DNA reads as TGTGCCAGCAGCCAAGGGAGTGGGACTACCCTCTCCTACGAGCAGTACTTC.

CDR3 in amino acids: CASSQQGIPEAFF. For the CDR3, the DNA is TGCGCCAGCAGCCAACAGGGGATACCTGAAGCTTTCTTT. This chain uses TRBV4-1 with TRBJ1-1; a weak D match, TRBD1 (6 bases). Germline V gene lookup returns CDR1 MGHRA and CDR2 YSYEKL. CDR3 length: 13 residues. The V and J ends lost 2 bases and 6 bases respectively, with 10 bases between them.

This CDR3 reads CAWTLTGMETQYF. CDR3 DNA sequence: TGTGCCTGGACTCTGACAGGGATGGAGACCCAGTACTTC. The V call is TRBV30, the J call TRBJ2-5, with 7 nucleotides matching TRBD1. V was clipped by 4 bases and J by 5 bases; unmatched bases: 7. Germline CDR1 reads GTSNPN; CDR2 reads SVGIG (reference sequence). CDR3 length equals 13 residues.

This clonotype occurred a few times. The chain links TRBV25-1 to TRBJ2-1, with 7 bases matching TRBD1. The CDR3 contains 15 residues. Germline CDR1 is MGHDK and CDR2 is SYGVNS. After removal of 5 bases from V and 6 bases from J, the junction contained 10 bases not matched to a gene. CDR3: CASSPQGEGSNEQFF. CDR3 DNA: TGTGCCAGCAGTCCCCAGGGGGAAGGGTCCAATGAGCAGTTCTTC.

The chain has TRBV13 and TRBJ1-1, with D possibly matching TRBD1 (6 bases). Germline V gives CDR1 PRHDT, CDR2 FYEKMQ (reference sequence). This CDR3 has 13 residues. The germline V and J ends were trimmed by 5 bases and 4 bases, with 11 bases remaining between them. In DNA form, the CDR3 reads TGTGCCAGCAGCCATGAAGGGGGCACTGAAGCTTTCTTT. Amino acids: CASSHEGGTEAFF.

The CDR3 sequence: CASSQTRTSGSYEQFF. The DNA for the CDR3 is TGCGCCAGCAGCCAAACTCGGACTAGCGGGAGTTATGAGCAGTTCTTC. This sequence joins TRBV4-1 and TRBJ2-1, with 13 positions matching TRBD2. Germline V lookup: CDR1 MGHRA, CDR2 YSYEKL. The CDR3 consists of 16 residues. V lost 2 bases and J lost 8; bases outside the gene matches: 6.

The chain couples TRBV4-1 to TRBJ2-7; no clear D. V lost 1 base and J 3 bases, leaving 7 bases between the germline ends. This CDR3 is 13 amino acids long. CDR1 is MGHRA, CDR2 YSYEKL, per germline. The CDR3 protein is CASSQADGYEQYF. The DNA for the CDR3 is TGCGCCAGCAGCCAAGCGGACGGCTACGAGCAGTACTTC.

V is TRBV20-1 and J is TRBJ2-7; a weak D match, TRBD1 (7 bases). This CDR3 is built from 16 residues. V shed 6 bases and J shed 2 bases, with 23 bases lying between them. In germline, CDR1 is DFQATT, CDR2 SNEGSKA (reference sequence). The DNA for the CDR3 is TGCAGTGCGAGTGGAGGGGGCGGCATGCCGGCCTACGAGCAGTACTTC. It yields the protein CSASGGGGMPAYEQYF.

The chain carries TRBV20-1 and TRBJ2-2; D is ambiguous. This CDR3 comprises 12 residues. With 3 bases removed from V and 6 bases from J, the gap between germline ends came to 8 bases. CDR1 and CDR2 from the germline V gene are DFQATT and SNEGSKA (reference sequence). The CDR3 DNA follows: TGCAGTGCTAGCCCCTCAGCCGGGGAGCTGTTTTTT. Residues: CSASPSAGELFF.

This chain uses TRBV15 with TRBJ2-7, with a possible D match to TRBD2 (6 bases). The CDR3 covers 16 residues. With 1 base removed from V and 5 bases from J, the gap between germline ends came to 18 bases. Germline V lookup: CDR1 LNHNV, CDR2 YYDKDF (reference sequence). The CDR3 region has the DNA TGTGCCACCAGCAGAGTTCTCAGTCCCGGGAGAGACGAGCAGTACTTC. This gives the protein CATSRVLSPGRDEQYF.

This clonotype was counted between two and nine times. The chain couples TRBV6-5 to TRBJ1-6, with TRBD1 matching over 7 bases. The trim removed 0 bases at V and 10 bases at J, leaving 6 bases unmatched. The germline CDR1 and CDR2 sequences are MNHEY and SVGAGI. This CDR3 spans 15 amino acids. The CDR3 region has the DNA TGTGCCAGCAGTTACTCCAACAGGGGCCACTCACCCCTCCACTTT. Translating it yields CASSYSNRGHSPLHF.

This clonotype turned up a few times. V is TRBV3-1 and J is TRBJ2-5; a weak D match, TRBD1 (5 bases). The CDR3 consists of 15 residues. CDR1 LGHDT and CDR2 YNNKEL come from the germline V gene (reference sequence). The V end was cut by 4 bases, the J end by 5 bases, with 17 bases between. The CDR3 bases are TGTGCCAGCAGCCCTCTAAGGGGTTACGGCGAGACCCAGTACTTC. Its translation is CASSPLRGYGETQYF.

This clonotype was recorded a few times. J is TRBJ2-4 and V is TRBV28, with 7 nucleotides matching TRBD1. The CDR3 covers 13 residues. Germline assignment: CDR1 MDHEN and CDR2 SYDVKM. V trimming: 10 bases; J trimming: 0 bases; junction bases outside the gene matches: 3. CDR3 protein: CATTGLAKNIQYF. DNA for the CDR3: TGTGCCACGACAGGGCTAGCCAAAAACATTCAGTACTTC.

This clonotype was seen a few times. V and J are TRBV4-1 and TRBJ1-1, with no clear D. The germline CDR1 and CDR2 sequences are MGHRA and YSYEKL. The CDR3 consists of 15 residues. The V end was cut by 0 bases, the J end by 1 base, with 9 bases between. The DNA of the CDR3 is TGCGCCAGCAGCCAAGATCGGGCAGGGAACACTGAAGCTTTCTTT. This sequence encodes CASSQDRAGNTEAFF.

This clonotype has just a few counts. The rearrangement links TRBV4-1 to TRBJ2-4; D possibly corresponds to TRBD2 (6 bases). Germline assignment: CDR1 MGHRA and CDR2 YSYEKL. Trimming removed 0 bases from V and 1 base from J, with 22 bases in between. The CDR3 loop spans 20 amino acids. CDR3 residues: CASSQDNVDRDSLAKNIQYF. The CDR3 DNA reads as TGCGCCAGCAGCCAAGATAATGTGGACCGGGACTCCTTGGCCAAAAACATTCAGTACTTC.

V is TRBV3-1 and J is TRBJ2-1; the match to TRBD2 covers 13 bases. J gave up 7 bases and V 7 bases, and 13 bases lay outside the gene matches. CDR3 length: 17 amino acids. The V gene's germline CDR1 is LGHDT and CDR2 YNNKEL (reference sequence). CDR3 DNA: TGTGCCAGCACCCCGACTAGCGGGAGGCATATCGGGAATGAGCAGTTCTTC. Its translation: CASTPTSGRHIGNEQFF.

The sample holds a few counts of this clonotype. V gene TRBV20-1 combines with J gene TRBJ2-1, with TRBD2 matching over 10 bases. Trimming removed 5 bases from V and 2 bases from J; junction bases left unmatched: 0. The CDR3 length is 13 residues. In germline, CDR1 is DFQATT, CDR2 SNEGSKA (reference sequence). CDR3 nucleotides: TGCAGTGCTGGACTAGCGGCCTACAATGAGCAGTTCTTC. This gives the protein CSAGLAAYNEQFF.

This clonotype showed up just a few times. V is TRBV29-1 and J is TRBJ2-7, with a tentative D call TRBD2 (5 bases). V was pared by 3 bases and J by 6 bases, with 15 bases between. CDR3 length equals 13 residues. Germline V gene sequence: CDR1 SQVTM, CDR2 ANQGSEA. The CDR3 loop is CSVDKGSEAEQYF. As DNA, the CDR3 is TGCAGCGTTGATAAGGGTTCGGAGGCCGAGCAGTACTTC.

The chain uses TRBV20-1 and TRBJ2-5; 10 bases align to TRBD2. Trimming took 0 bases from V and 1 from J; bases not matched to a gene: 8. The CDR3 length is 17 residues. CDR1 and CDR2 from the germline V gene are DFQATT and SNEGSKA (reference sequence). The CDR3 DNA sequence: TGCAGTGCTAGAGATAGGAGGACTAGCGGAAGCCAAGAGACCCAGTACTTC. This translates into CSARDRRTSGSQETQYF.